The T cell receptor (beta chain) under discussion was sequenced for a study of cytomegalovirus exposure and HLA in healthy donors. Overall study findings and caveats: A few CMV-associated chains proved CMV antigen-specific in vitro.

Amplification used 60 Vbeta primers and 13 Jbeta primers. Sequenced by immunoSEQ multiplex PCR; TCRdb stores in-frame clones only, minus some. The table has 200,000 or so clones, over 65% seen once. The CDR3 is 18 amino acids. CDR1 and CDR2 from the germline V gene are SGHRS and YFSETQ. With V trimmed by 2 bases and J by 1 base, 10 bases remained unmatched. This clone occurred once. What it binds is not known. This clonotype was obtained from a human donor in good health. The chain combines TRBV5-1 with TRBJ2-3; 10 bases line up with TRBD2. The sample taken for sequencing was PBMCs. The CDR3 DNA reads TGCGCCAGCAGCTTACCGGGACTAGCGCGAGGAGGCACAGATACGCAGTATTTT. Its protein is CASSLPGLARGGTDTQYF. The whole variable domain, filled in from reference TRBV5-1 and TRBJ2-3, reads KAGVTQTPRYLIKTRGQQVTLSCSPISGHRSVSWYQQTPGQGLQFLFEYFSETQRNKGNFPGRFSGRQFSNSRSEMNVSTLELGDSALYLCASSLPGLARGGTDTQYFGPGTRLTVL.